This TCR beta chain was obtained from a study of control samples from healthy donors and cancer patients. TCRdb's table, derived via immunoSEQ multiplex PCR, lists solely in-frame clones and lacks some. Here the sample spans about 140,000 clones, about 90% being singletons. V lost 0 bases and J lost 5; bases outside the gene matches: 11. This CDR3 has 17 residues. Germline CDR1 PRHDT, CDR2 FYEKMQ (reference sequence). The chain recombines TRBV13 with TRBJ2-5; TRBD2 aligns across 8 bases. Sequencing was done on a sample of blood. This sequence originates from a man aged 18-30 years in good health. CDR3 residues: CASSLGIGTRGPETQYF. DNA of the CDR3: TGTGCCAGCAGCTTAGGAATTGGGACTAGGGGTCCGGAGACCCAGTACTTC.